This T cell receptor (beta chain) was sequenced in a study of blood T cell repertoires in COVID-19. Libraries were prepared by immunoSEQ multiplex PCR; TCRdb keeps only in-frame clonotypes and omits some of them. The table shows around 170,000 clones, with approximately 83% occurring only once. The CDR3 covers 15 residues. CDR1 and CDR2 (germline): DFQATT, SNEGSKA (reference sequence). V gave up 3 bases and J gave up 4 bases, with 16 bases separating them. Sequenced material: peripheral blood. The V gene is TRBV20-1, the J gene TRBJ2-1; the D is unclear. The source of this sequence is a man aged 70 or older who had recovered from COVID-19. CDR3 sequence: CSASEARAVYNEQFF. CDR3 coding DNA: TGCAGTGCTAGTGAGGCCCGTGCAGTGTACAATGAGCAGTTCTTC.